The 23 T cell receptor beta chains given below trace back to one sample, sequenced in a study of shared clonotypes between healthy human individuals. Sequenced by immunoSEQ multiplex PCR; TCRdb stores in-frame clones only, minus some. The table has around 690,000 clones, roughly 91% seen once. Source material: memory CD8+ T cells from PBMCs. Subset described: CD45RO+ cells pooled with CCR7-negative TemRA cells. These receptors originate from a man younger than 30 in good health. Some clones in this sample may be carry-over from other donors' samples.

The gene calls are TRBV28 and TRBJ2-7; D perhaps matches TRBD2 (6 bases). Trimming took off 5 bases at V and 6 bases at J, with 17 bases between the two ends. The CDR3 contains 14 residues. Germline assignment: CDR1 MDHEN and CDR2 SYDVKM. This CDR3 reads CASSQGLALVEQYF. The CDR3 DNA follows: TGTGCCAGCAGTCAGGGACTTGCACTAGTCGAGCAGTACTTC.

The chain is built from TRBV28 and TRBJ2-3; 12 bases are a match to TRBD2. Germline CDR1 MDHEN, CDR2 SYDVKM. CDR3 length: 16 residues. V lost 5 bases, J lost 4 bases, and 7 bases stayed unmatched. CDR3 sequence: CASSTQTSGRPDTQYF. CDR3 coding DNA: TGTGCCAGCAGTACCCAGACTAGCGGGAGACCAGATACGCAGTATTTT.

This chain uses TRBV4-3 with TRBJ2-2; D ambiguous. This CDR3 has 12 residues. Trimming left V 4 bases short and J 7 bases short, with 7 bases between. Per the germline V gene, CDR1 is LGHNA and CDR2 is YSLEER. DNA for the CDR3: TGCGCCAGCAGCCCCAAAGACGGGGAGCTGTTTTTT. It codes for CASSPKDGELFF.

The rearrangement joins TRBV11-2 to TRBJ1-1; D is unclear. Germline CDR1 and CDR2: SGHAT and FQNNGV. The V gene lost 6 bases and the J gene lost 11 bases, with 16 bases spanning the gap. The CDR3 totals 12 residues. The CDR3 coding sequence is TGTGCCAGCAGACCTTTGAGTATCGGGGCTTTCTTT. It yields the protein CASRPLSIGAFF.

The chain employs TRBV6-5 and TRBJ1-4; 8 bases map to TRBD1. The CDR3 runs 16 residues. Germline assignment: CDR1 MNHEY and CDR2 SVGAGI. The V gene end was trimmed by 4 bases and the J gene end by 7 bases; junction bases not matched to a gene: 11. The DNA of the CDR3 is TGTGCCAGCAGTTGGACCAAGACAGGGGACTCTGAAAAACTGTTTTTT. Its protein product is CASSWTKTGDSEKLFF.

The V gene is TRBV7-9, the J gene TRBJ2-6; TRBD1 agrees at 7 bases. The ends lost 0 bases at V and 0 bases at J; junction bases unmatched: 5. This CDR3 is built from 18 residues. CDR1 is SEHNR, CDR2 FQNEAQ, per germline (reference sequence). The CDR3 DNA reads TGTGCCAGCAGCTTAGCTGGCCAGGGGGACTCTGGGGCCAACGTCCTGACTTTC. Protein sequence: CASSLAGQGDSGANVLTF.

The chain joins TRBV7-9 to TRBJ2-5; D is uncertain. This CDR3 is built from 14 residues. Germline CDR1 is SEHNR and CDR2 is FQNEAQ (reference sequence). V dropped 3 bases and J dropped 0 bases, with 8 bases sitting between them. The CDR3 loop is CASSFVVYQETQYF. DNA for the CDR3: TGTGCCAGCAGCTTTGTAGTGTACCAAGAGACCCAGTACTTC. The full variable domain, its missing parts supplied by reference TRBV7-9 and TRBJ2-5, is DTGVSQNPRHKITKRGQNVTFRCDPISEHNRLYWYRQTLGQGPEFLTYFQNEAQLEKSRLLSDRFSAERPKGSFSTLEIQRTEQGDSAMYLCASSFVVYQETQYFGPGTRLLVL.

The rearrangement links TRBV6-1 to TRBJ1-2; D is perhaps TRBD1 (5 bases). Trimming pared 7 bases from V and 4 bases from J, leaving 19 bases between. The germline gives CDR1 MNHNS, CDR2 SASEGT. This CDR3 comprises 15 residues. The CDR3 is CASKKEPGSIYGYTF. The CDR3 DNA reads TGTGCCAGCAAGAAGGAGCCAGGGTCCATCTATGGCTACACCTTC.

This chain uses TRBV5-1 with TRBJ2-1, with D possibly being TRBD1 (6 bases). CDR1 is SGHRS, CDR2 YFSETQ, per germline. The CDR3 has 17 amino acids. Trimming cost V 4 bases and J 0 bases, with 17 bases left between them. CDR3 sequence reads: CASSNANRDSSYNEQFF. CDR3 in DNA: TGCGCCAGCAGCAATGCCAACAGGGATAGCTCCTACAATGAGCAGTTCTTC.

V usage is TRBV9 and J usage is TRBJ2-2; TRBD2 matches 7 bases. CDR3 size: 17 residues. In germline, CDR1 is SGDLS, CDR2 YYNGEE. Trimming removed 3 bases from V and 3 bases from J; junction bases left unmatched: 11. CDR3 sequence reads: CASSAPGDRGDTGELFF. CDR3 nucleotide sequence: TGTGCCAGCAGCGCCCCGGGTGACCGGGGGGACACCGGGGAGCTGTTTTTT.

The CDR3 nucleotides read TGTGCCAGCAGTGGGTGGGACAGGGGGCCCCCATACTATGGCTACACCTTC. The encoded protein is CASSGWDRGPPYYGYTF. This rearrangement joins TRBV27 to TRBJ1-2, with 12 bases aligning to TRBD1. CDR1 and CDR2 from the germline V gene are MNHEY and SMNVEV (reference sequence). The CDR3 contains 17 residues. After removal of 5 bases from V and 3 bases from J, the junction contained 10 bases not matched to a gene.

The J gene is TRBJ2-7, the V gene TRBV14, with 8 positions matching TRBD1. In germline, CDR1 is SGHDN, CDR2 FVKESK. CDR3 size: 13 residues. V was pared by 4 bases and J by 2 bases, with 1 base of the junction left unmatched. CDR3 nucleotide sequence: TGTGCCAGCAGCCGGGACAGGACCTACGAGCAGTACTTC. This codes for CASSRDRTYEQYF.

The chain joins TRBV7-9 to TRBJ2-1, with 7 nucleotides matching TRBD1. The trim removed 1 base at V and 6 bases at J, leaving 3 bases unmatched. The CDR3 is made up of 14 amino acids. Germline-derived CDR1 and CDR2 are SEHNR and FQNEAQ (reference sequence). CDR3: CASSLVQGPNEQFF. The CDR3 coding sequence is TGTGCCAGCAGCTTAGTACAGGGGCCCAATGAGCAGTTCTTC. Variable domain in full (rest from reference TRBV7-9 and TRBJ2-1): DTGVSQNPRHKITKRGQNVTFRCDPISEHNRLYWYRQTLGQGPEFLTYFQNEAQLEKSRLLSDRFSAERPKGSFSTLEIQRTEQGDSAMYLCASSLVQGPNEQFFGPGTRLTVL.

This chain connects TRBV4-1 to TRBJ2-5; maybe TRBD2 (5 bases). The CDR3 runs to 13 residues. Trimming left V 1 base short and J 3 bases short, with 6 bases between. Per the germline V gene, CDR1 is MGHRA and CDR2 is YSYEKL. CDR3 residues: CASSQGGKETQYF. Here the CDR3 DNA reads TGCGCCAGCAGCCAAGGAGGGAAAGAGACCCAGTACTTC.

The CDR3 protein is CASSARGSGYNEQFF. The CDR3 region has the DNA TGTGCCAGCAGCGCGCGGGGGTCCGGCTACAATGAGCAGTTCTTC. V usage is TRBV13 and J usage is TRBJ2-1; 7 bases are a match to TRBD2. The CDR3 consists of 15 residues. Germline V gene data show CDR1 as PRHDT and CDR2 as FYEKMQ (reference sequence). With 5 bases clipped from V and 3 bases from J, the junction kept 7 bases outside the gene matches.

The chain links TRBV5-1 to TRBJ1-2; tentative D call: TRBD1 (6 bases). The CDR3 is 15 residues long. The germline V gene encodes CDR1 SGHRS and CDR2 YFSETQ. V lost 2 bases to trimming and J lost 4 bases, with 15 bases between them. The CDR3 nucleotides read TGCGCCAGCAGCTTCGGCCTACAGGGTGGCTATGGCTACACCTTC. Encoded protein: CASSFGLQGGYGYTF.

In its sample, this clone was seen many times. The V call is TRBV5-6, the J call TRBJ1-1; possible D gene TRBD1, 6 bases. CDR1 SGHDT and CDR2 YYEEEE come from the germline V gene. The germline V and J ends were trimmed by 0 bases and 4 bases, with 10 bases remaining between them. The CDR3 runs to 14 residues. This CDR3 reads CASSLEGEGTEAFF. As DNA, the CDR3 is TGTGCCAGCAGCTTGGAGGGGGAGGGCACTGAAGCTTTCTTT.

V usage is TRBV28 and J usage is TRBJ2-6; D call uncertain. V was cut by 2 bases and J by 0 bases, with 8 bases left in between. The CDR3 has 16 amino acids. The V gene's germline CDR1 is MDHEN and CDR2 SYDVKM. The CDR3 coding sequence is TGTGCCAGCAGTTTAGAGGCGAACTCTGGGGCCAACGTCCTGACTTTC. It codes for CASSLEANSGANVLTF.

This rearrangement joins TRBV5-1 to TRBJ1-1, with 8 bases lining up with TRBD1. The germline CDR1 and CDR2 sequences are SGHRS and YFSETQ. The V gene end was trimmed by 4 bases and the J gene end by 12 bases; junction bases not matched to a gene: 17. CDR3 length: 15 amino acids. CDR3 DNA sequence: TGCGCCAGCAGCGGGGGGGACAGGAAGGCCGGTCAAACTTTCTTT. This sequence encodes CASSGGDRKAGQTFF.

This clone was picked up one time. The chain joins TRBV19 to TRBJ1-2; D might be TRBD1 (6 bases). The germline V gene encodes CDR1 LNHDA and CDR2 SQIVND (reference sequence). The CDR3 totals 12 residues. Trimming removed 6 bases from V and 10 bases from J, with 15 bases in between. The CDR3 is CASSTTGTLYTF. The CDR3 DNA follows: TGTGCCAGTAGCACTACAGGGACCCTCTACACCTTC.

This sequence joins TRBV9 and TRBJ2-5; 7 bases line up with TRBD1. CDR3 length equals 14 residues. CDR1 and CDR2 from the germline V gene are SGDLS and YYNGEE. J lost 1 base, V lost 3 bases, and 3 bases had no gene match. CDR3 loop: CASSAGGIQETQYF. CDR3 nucleotide sequence: TGTGCCAGCAGCGCAGGGGGAATCCAAGAGACCCAGTACTTC.

The V call is TRBV28, the J call TRBJ1-2; TRBD1 matches at 7 bases. Trimming cost V 6 bases and J 6 bases; bases outside gene matches: 7. Per germline, CDR1 MDHEN and CDR2 SYDVKM. The CDR3 is made up of 13 amino acids. The CDR3 region has the DNA TGTGCCAGCAGACAAACAGGGGAAAATGGCTACACCTTC. This sequence encodes CASRQTGENGYTF.

The chain recombines TRBV7-6 with TRBJ2-2; no clear D. The germline V gene encodes CDR1 SGHVS and CDR2 FNYEAQ. V lost 4 bases to trimming and J lost 6 bases, with 6 bases between them. The length of the CDR3 is 12 residues. CDR3 sequence reads: CASSSISGELFF. Written as DNA, the CDR3 is TGTGCCAGCAGCTCTATTTCCGGGGAGCTGTTTTTT.